Here is one T cell receptor beta chain with its context. Measured with immunoSEQ multiplex PCR; TCRdb has only the in-frame clones, and not every one. Here the sample spans roughly 11,000 clones, approximately 69% being singletons. The data were taken from a study of ipilimumab plus nivolumab after autologous stem cell transplantation. Patients received nivolumab 3 mg/kg at weeks 1, 4, 7, 10, then fortnightly to week 26. Germline V gives CDR1 LNHDA, CDR2 SQIVND (reference sequence). The CDR3 contains 13 residues. The germline V and J ends were trimmed by 5 bases and 7 bases, with 14 bases remaining between them.

This clonotype was obtained from a male donor with diffuse large B-cell lymphoma. Sequenced here: PBMCs, sampled in a trial of ipilimumab plus nivolumab as post-transplant consolidation. The chain uses TRBV19 and TRBJ1-1; TRBD1 might be the D (5 bases). The CDR3 DNA reads TGTGCCAGTAGTCTGACTCAGGGAGTTGAAGCTTTCTTT. Protein sequence: CASSLTQGVEAFF.